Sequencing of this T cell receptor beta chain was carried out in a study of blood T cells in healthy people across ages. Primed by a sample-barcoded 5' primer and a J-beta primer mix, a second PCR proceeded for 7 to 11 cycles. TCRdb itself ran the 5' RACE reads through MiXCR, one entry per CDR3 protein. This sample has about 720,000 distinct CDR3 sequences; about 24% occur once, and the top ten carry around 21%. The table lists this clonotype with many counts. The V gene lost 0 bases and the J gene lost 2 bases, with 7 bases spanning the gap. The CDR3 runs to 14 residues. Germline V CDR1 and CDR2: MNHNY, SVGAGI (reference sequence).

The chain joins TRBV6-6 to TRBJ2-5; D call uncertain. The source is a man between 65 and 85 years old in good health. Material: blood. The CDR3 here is CASSYSGIQETQYF. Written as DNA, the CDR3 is TGTGCCAGCAGTTACTCAGGAATACAAGAGACCCAGTACTTC.